The 10 T cell receptor beta chains in this list originate from one sample, sequenced in a study of shared clonotypes between healthy human individuals. TCRdb's table, derived via immunoSEQ multiplex PCR, lists solely in-frame clones and lacks some. The sample records about 2.4 million clones, roughly 93% being singletons. Sequencing was done on a sample of naive CD4+ T cells from PBMCs. Subset reported: CD45RA+ positively selected. The source of these receptors is a young man in good health. Some clones in this sample may be carry-over from other donors' samples.

The gene calls are TRBV5-8 and TRBJ1-3, with 8 nucleotides matching TRBD1. The CDR3 is 16 residues long. J was trimmed by 0 bases and V by 6 bases; bases with no gene match: 8. Germline V gene sequence: CDR1 SGHTS, CDR2 YDEGEE. The CDR3 nucleotides read TGTGCCAGCAAAAGGACAGGGTCAAGCTCTGGAAACACCATATATTTT. Translating gives CASKRTGSSSGNTIYF.

About this clone: This specimen includes other DNA sequences encoding the same CDR3. V usage is TRBV6-1 and J usage is TRBJ1-5; TRBD1 matches 8 bases. Germline values: CDR1 MNHNS, CDR2 SASEGT. This CDR3 is 13 amino acids long. The V and J ends lost 5 bases and 4 bases, in that order; junction bases with no gene match: 1. The CDR3 loop reads CASSRQGNQPQHF. CDR3 nucleotides: TGTGCCAGCAGTCGACAGGGGAATCAGCCCCAGCATTTT.

This chain uses TRBV4-1 with TRBJ1-4, with a weak D call TRBD1 (5 bases). V lost 5 bases to trimming and J lost 0 bases, with 10 bases between them. From germline, CDR1 is MGHRA and CDR2 YSYEKL. The CDR3 is made up of 15 amino acids. The CDR3 region has the DNA TGCGCCAGCAGCGGCAGGGCCCCAACTAATGAAAAACTGTTTTTT. Translating it yields CASSGRAPTNEKLFF.

The chain couples TRBV11-2 to TRBJ1-5; D not resolved. V shed 1 base and J shed 9 bases, with 13 bases lying between them. This CDR3 contains 14 residues. Germline-derived CDR1 and CDR2 are SGHAT and FQNNGV. CDR3 loop: CASSLVFGVSPQHF. CDR3 nucleotide sequence: TGTGCCAGCAGCTTAGTTTTCGGGGTTTCGCCCCAGCATTTT.

V and J are TRBV7-8 and TRBJ2-4; the D gene is possibly TRBD1 (5 bases). CDR1 is SGHVS and CDR2 is FQNEAQ in the germline V gene. Trimming pared 5 bases from V and 1 base from J, leaving 9 bases between. The CDR3 runs 14 residues. In nucleotides, the CDR3 is TGTGCCAGCAGCCTTGGGGCGGCCAAAAACATTCAGTACTTC. Amino acids: CASSLGAAKNIQYF. Full variable domain (missing parts from reference TRBV7-8 and TRBJ2-4): GAGVSQSPRYKVAKRGQDVALRCDPISGHVSLFWYQQALGQGPEFLTYFQNEAQLDKSGLPSDRFFAERPEGSVSTLKIQRTQQEDSAVYLCASSLGAAKNIQYFGAGTRLSVL.

The chain couples TRBV4-2 to TRBJ2-7; D assignment may be TRBD1 or TRBD2 (8 bases each). CDR3 size: 15 residues. Per the germline V gene, CDR1 is LGHNA and CDR2 is YNFKEQ. V lost 1 base, J lost 5 bases, and 15 bases lay in between. CDR3 DNA sequence: TGTGCCAGCAGCCAAGTAGCGGGACAGGTCCACGAGCAGTACTTC. This gives the protein CASSQVAGQVHEQYF.

The J gene is TRBJ2-7, the V gene TRBV7-2; 7 nucleotides align to TRBD1. The V and J ends lost 8 bases and 4 bases, in that order; junction bases with no gene match: 14. The CDR3 is 15 residues long. Germline loops: CDR1 SGHTA, CDR2 FQGNSA. This chain's CDR3 is CASRSQGGPLYEQYF. The CDR3 DNA sequence: TGTGCCAGCCGTTCTCAAGGGGGCCCTTTATACGAGCAGTACTTC.

The chain carries TRBV29-1 and TRBJ1-1, with D perhaps TRBD1 (6 bases). V lost 1 base to trimming and J lost 3 bases, with 9 bases between them. Per germline, CDR1 SQVTM and CDR2 ANQGSEA. The CDR3 is 13 amino acids. CDR3 DNA sequence: TGCAGCGTTGAAGCCTACAGGGACACTGAAGCTTTCTTT. This encodes CSVEAYRDTEAFF.

The chain has TRBV5-1 and TRBJ1-3; the D is unclear. V shed 4 bases and J shed 1 base, with 12 bases lying between them. Germline values: CDR1 SGHRS, CDR2 YFSETQ. CDR3 length: 15 amino acids. CDR3 amino acids: CASSPLSGSGNTIYF. The CDR3, as DNA: TGCGCCAGCAGCCCCCTGTCCGGATCTGGAAACACCATATATTTT. Complete variable domain (other parts from reference TRBV5-1 and TRBJ1-3): KAGVTQTPRYLIKTRGQQVTLSCSPISGHRSVSWYQQTPGQGLQFLFEYFSETQRNKGNFPGRFSGRQFSNSRSEMNVSTLELGDSALYLCASSPLSGSGNTIYFGEGSWLTVV.

CDR3 DNA sequence: TGCGCCAGCGGGGGAAGTAGCGGGGAACCCTACGAGCAGTACTTC. Its translation is CASGGSSGEPYEQYF. The chain uses TRBV10-1 and TRBJ2-7; 8 bases fit TRBD2. The CDR3 sequence is 15 residues long. Germline CDR1 is WNHNN and CDR2 is SYGVQD (reference sequence). The V segment lost 8 bases and the J segment 2 bases; nucleotides outside the gene matches: 11.